Sequencing of this T cell receptor (beta chain) was carried out in a study of shared clonotypes between healthy human individuals. Profiling relied on immunoSEQ multiplex PCR, and the TCRdb table lists in-frame clones only, not all of them. In the table there are a few million clones, 90% to 96% of which are singletons. Trimming took 4 bases from V and 4 from J, leaving 10 bases between them. Germline V lookup: CDR1 MNHNS, CDR2 SASEGT. The CDR3 loop spans 13 amino acids. About this clone: This sample includes further DNA sequences coding for the same CDR3.

This receptor was obtained from a young man in good health. The sample consisted of naive CD4+ T cells sorted from blood. Subset meaning: CD45RA+ positively selected. The chain combines TRBV6-1 with TRBJ1-1; weak D call: TRBD1 (5 bases). The CDR3, as DNA: TGTGCCAGCAGTGGTACAGGAAGCACTGAAGCTTTCTTT. Encoded protein: CASSGTGSTEAFF.